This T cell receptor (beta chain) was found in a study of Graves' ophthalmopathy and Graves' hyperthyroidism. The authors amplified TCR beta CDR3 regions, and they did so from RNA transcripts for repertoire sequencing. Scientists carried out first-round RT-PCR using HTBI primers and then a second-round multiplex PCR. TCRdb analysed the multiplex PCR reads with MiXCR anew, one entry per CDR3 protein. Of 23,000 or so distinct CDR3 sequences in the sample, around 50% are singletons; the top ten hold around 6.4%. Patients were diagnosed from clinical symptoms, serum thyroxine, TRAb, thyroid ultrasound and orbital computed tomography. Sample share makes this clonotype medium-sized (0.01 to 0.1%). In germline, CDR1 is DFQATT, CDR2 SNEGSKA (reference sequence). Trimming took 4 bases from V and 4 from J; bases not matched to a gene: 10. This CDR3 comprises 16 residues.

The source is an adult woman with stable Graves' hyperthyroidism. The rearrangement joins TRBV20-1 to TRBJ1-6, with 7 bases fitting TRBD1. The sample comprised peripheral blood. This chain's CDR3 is CSAIPPGTVYNSPLHF. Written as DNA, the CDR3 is TGCAGTGCTATACCCCCCGGGACAGTTTATAATTCACCCCTCCACTTT.